These 14 T cell receptor beta chains originate from one sample sequenced in a study of T cell responses to AZD1222 COVID-19 vaccine. Data came from immunoSEQ multiplex PCR; TCRdb stores just in-frame clones and leaves some out. Counted here are roughly 100,000 clones, 88% occurring once; the ten biggest clones make up more than 9%. The sample here was peripheral blood, taken on day 0 of AZD1222 vaccination. These TCRs come from an adult in good health.

The chain couples TRBV18 to TRBJ2-7; no reliable D call. This CDR3 is 14 amino acids long. Germline V CDR1 and CDR2: KGHSH, LQKENI. V was clipped by 4 bases and J by 0 bases, with 10 bases between them. The CDR3 nucleotides are TGTGCCAGCTCACTTGACCAGCACTCCTACGAGCAGTACTTC. Its protein product is CASSLDQHSYEQYF.

The V call is TRBV7-9, the J call TRBJ2-7, with D possibly being TRBD1 (5 bases). CDR1 is SEHNR, CDR2 FQNEAQ, per germline (reference sequence). Trimming stripped 4 bases from V and 1 base from J, with 8 bases between. This CDR3 spans 13 amino acids. CDR3 bases: TGTGCCAGCAGCTCGACAGCTTCCTACGAGCAGTACTTC. The encoded protein is CASSSTASYEQYF.

This clone was counted between two and nine times. The J gene is TRBJ2-1, the V gene TRBV4-3, with 11 bases aligning to TRBD2. V gave up 1 base and J gave up 7 bases; unmatched junction bases: 3. Looked up from germline, CDR1 is LGHNA and CDR2 is YSLEER. The CDR3 contains 15 residues. The CDR3 reads CASSQVAGGVNEQFF. The CDR3 region has the DNA TGCGCCAGCAGCCAAGTAGCGGGAGGGGTAAATGAGCAGTTCTTC.

The CDR3 DNA reads as TGCGCCAGCAGCGACTCACGAACGGGACAAGGCACAGATACGCAGTATTTT. As protein: CASSDSRTGQGTDTQYF. This rearrangement joins TRBV5-1 to TRBJ2-3, with D possibly TRBD1 on 6 matching bases. Germline V gene sequence: CDR1 SGHRS, CDR2 YFSETQ. Trimming stripped 4 bases from V and 1 base from J, with 19 bases between. CDR3 size: 17 residues. Full variable domain (missing parts from reference TRBV5-1 and TRBJ2-3): KAGVTQTPRYLIKTRGQQVTLSCSPISGHRSVSWYQQTPGQGLQFLFEYFSETQRNKGNFPGRFSGRQFSNSRSEMNVSTLELGDSALYLCASSDSRTGQGTDTQYFGPGTRLTVL.

V and J are TRBV5-1 and TRBJ2-5; 8 bases line up with TRBD2. V shed 3 bases and J 5 bases; nucleotides not matched to a gene: 9. CDR3 length: 15 amino acids. Germline V CDR1 and CDR2: SGHRS, YFSETQ. The CDR3 here is CASSSLAGGGETQYF. The CDR3 DNA follows: TGCGCCAGCAGCTCCCTAGCGGGTGGGGGGGAGACCCAGTACTTC.

The chain employs TRBV18 and TRBJ2-7, with TRBD1 as a possible D gene (6 bases). This CDR3 has 15 amino acids. Deletions cut 5 bases from V and 0 bases from J, with 14 bases between. The V gene's germline CDR1 is KGHSH and CDR2 LQKENI. CDR3 DNA sequence: TGTGCCAGCTCAGGGGGACACCCGAGCTCCTACGAGCAGTACTTC. This codes for CASSGGHPSSYEQYF.

The chain is built from TRBV29-1 and TRBJ1-1; 9 bases align to TRBD1. V lost 4 bases, J lost 1 base, and 7 bases stayed unmatched. Looked up from germline, CDR1 is SQVTM and CDR2 is ANQGSEA. This CDR3 contains 15 residues. CDR3 in amino acids: CSVAPTGGWNTEAFF. The CDR3, as DNA: TGCAGCGTTGCCCCGACAGGGGGGTGGAACACTGAAGCTTTCTTT.

This rearrangement joins TRBV7-3 to TRBJ2-2, with 8 bases that match TRBD2. The V gene end was trimmed by 5 bases and the J gene end by 8 bases; junction bases not matched to a gene: 13. Per the germline V gene, CDR1 is SGHTA and CDR2 is FQGTGA. CDR3 size: 16 residues. The CDR3 region is CASSQGTRGSTGELFF. CDR3 bases: TGTGCCAGCAGCCAAGGGACTAGGGGGAGTACTGGGGAGCTGTTTTTT.

The chain uses TRBV28 and TRBJ2-7, with 11 bases matching TRBD1. V trimming: 3 bases; J trimming: 7 bases; junction bases outside the gene matches: 5. CDR3 length: 14 residues. The germline V gene encodes CDR1 MDHEN and CDR2 SYDVKM. The CDR3 sequence is CASSFGTGGGEQYF. CDR3 bases: TGTGCCAGCAGTTTTGGGACAGGGGGAGGTGAGCAGTACTTC.

In its sample, this clone was seen once. This chain links TRBV6-5 with TRBJ1-2; tentatively, D is TRBD1 (5 bases). The CDR3 loop spans 15 amino acids. V was trimmed by 0 bases and J by 2 bases, leaving 10 bases between them. In germline, CDR1 is MNHEY, CDR2 SVGAGI. CDR3 protein: CASSYSMGGNYGYTF. CDR3 nucleotide sequence: TGTGCCAGCAGTTACTCCATGGGGGGAAACTATGGCTACACCTTC.

CDR3 sequence reads: CASSYTSGTEQFF. The CDR3 nucleotides are TGTGCCAGCAGCTATACTAGCGGGACTGAGCAGTTCTTC. This chain uses TRBV12-3 or TRBV12-4 with TRBJ2-1, with TRBD2 matching 10 bases. The CDR3 has 13 amino acids. Trimming took 6 bases from V and 9 from J; bases not matched to a gene: 5.

V and J are TRBV5-1 and TRBJ2-1; weak D call: TRBD1 (6 bases). The V end lost 0 bases, the J end lost 0 bases, and 16 bases lay between the germline ends. Germline V gene data show CDR1 as SGHRS and CDR2 as YFSETQ. The length of the CDR3 is 18 residues. CDR3 nucleotide sequence: TGCGCCAGCAGCTTGGAATCCGGGACAACAATCTCCTACAATGAGCAGTTCTTC. This codes for CASSLESGTTISYNEQFF.

The chain links TRBV7-2 to TRBJ1-5; 7 positions agree with TRBD1. The CDR3 is made up of 13 amino acids. Losses at the gene ends were 3 bases for V and 6 bases for J; bases not matched to a gene: 2. Per germline, CDR1 SGHTA and CDR2 FQGNSA. The CDR3 sequence: CASSFRTGQPQHF. CDR3 bases: TGTGCCAGCAGCTTCAGGACAGGTCAGCCCCAGCATTTT. Variable domain in full (rest from reference TRBV7-2 and TRBJ1-5): GAGVSQSPSNKVTEKGKDVELRCDPISGHTALYWYRQSLGQGLEFLIYFQGNSAPDKSGLPSDRFSAERTGGSVSTLTIQRTQQEDSAVYLCASSFRTGQPQHFGDGTRLSIL.

V and J are TRBV5-1 and TRBJ1-1; D is possibly TRBD1 (5 bases). The CDR3 has 15 residues. Between the trimmed V and J ends, which lost 6 bases and 2 bases, there was a span of 17 bases. CDR1 and CDR2 from the germline V gene are SGHRS and YFSETQ. The CDR3 reads CASTPRGTVNTEAFF. The CDR3 bases are TGCGCCAGCACCCCTCGCGGGACCGTTAACACTGAAGCTTTCTTT.